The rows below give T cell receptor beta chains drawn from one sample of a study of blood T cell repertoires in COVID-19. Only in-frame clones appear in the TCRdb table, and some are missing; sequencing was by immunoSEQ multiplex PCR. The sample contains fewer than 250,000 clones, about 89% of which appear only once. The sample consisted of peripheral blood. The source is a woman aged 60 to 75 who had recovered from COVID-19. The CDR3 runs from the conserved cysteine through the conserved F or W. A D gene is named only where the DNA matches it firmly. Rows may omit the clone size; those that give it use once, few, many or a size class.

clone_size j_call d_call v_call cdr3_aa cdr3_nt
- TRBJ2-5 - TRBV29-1 CSVPSSEETQYF TGCAGCGTTCCCTCGTCGGAAGAGACCCAGTACTTC
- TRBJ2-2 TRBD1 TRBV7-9 CASNTGEELFF TGTGCCAGCAATACAGGGGAGGAGCTGTTTTTT
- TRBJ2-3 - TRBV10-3 CAISGKLAGNTDTQYF TGTGCCATCAGTGGAAAGTTGGCGGGGAACACAGATACGCAGTATTTT
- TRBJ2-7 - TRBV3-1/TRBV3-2 CASISGAVYEQYF TGTGCCAGCATCTCCGGAGCGGTCTACGAGCAGTACTTC
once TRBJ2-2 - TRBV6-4 CASSRLRNTGELFF TGTGCCAGCAGTAGACTCCGAAACACCGGGGAGCTGTTTTTT
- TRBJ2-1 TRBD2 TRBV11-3 CASSRRGGTSGYNEQFF TGTGCCAGCAGCAGGAGAGGGGGGACTAGCGGATACAATGAGCAGTTCTTC
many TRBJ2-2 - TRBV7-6 CASSLDNSGELFF TGTGCCAGCAGCTTAGATAACTCCGGGGAGCTGTTTTTT
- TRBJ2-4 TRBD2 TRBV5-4 CASSEGLAGGYAKNIQYF TGTGCCAGCAGCGAAGGACTAGCGGGGGGGTATGCCAAAAACATTCAGTACTTC
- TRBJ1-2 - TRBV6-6 CASSATGYGYTF TGTGCCAGCAGTGCGACGGGGTATGGCTACACCTTC
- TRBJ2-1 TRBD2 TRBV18 CASSPTSGGPSYNEQFF TGTGCCAGCTCGCCTACTAGCGGGGGCCCCTCCTACAATGAGCAGTTCTTC
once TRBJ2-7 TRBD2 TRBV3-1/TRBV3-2 CASSQVLAGAEQYF TGTGCCAGCAGCCAAGTACTAGCGGGAGCCGAGCAGTACTTC
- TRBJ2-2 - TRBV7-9 CASSLEGLAGNQWELFF TGTGCCAGCAGCTTAGAAGGGTTGGCGGGGAATCAATGGGAGCTGTTTTTT
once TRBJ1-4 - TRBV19 CASSGRSKGEKLFF TGTGCCAGTTCCGGGAGATCCAAGGGTGAAAAACTGTTTTTT
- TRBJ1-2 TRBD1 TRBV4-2 CASSQLDRGNYGYTF TGTGCCAGCAGCCAGCTCGACAGGGGTAACTATGGCTACACCTTC
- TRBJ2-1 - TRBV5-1 CASSLRGGGEQFF TGCGCCAGCAGCTTGCGTGGGGGCGGTGAGCAGTTCTTC
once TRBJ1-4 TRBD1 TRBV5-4 CASSQGGSSNEKLFF TGTGCCAGCAGCCAAGGGGGCAGTTCTAATGAAAAACTGTTTTTT
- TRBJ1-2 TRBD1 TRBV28 CASSFPGGYGYTF TGTGCCAGCAGTTTTCCAGGGGGCTATGGCTACACCTTC
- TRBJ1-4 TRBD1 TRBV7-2 CASSPDRGDEKLFF TGTGCCAGCAGCCCGGACAGGGGGGATGAAAAACTGTTTTTT
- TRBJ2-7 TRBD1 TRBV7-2 CASSTGQGYEQYF TGTGCCAGCAGCACGGGACAGGGGTACGAGCAGTACTTC
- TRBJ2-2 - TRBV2 CASSDEGANTGELFF TGTGCCAGCAGTGATGAGGGGGCGAACACCGGGGAGCTGTTTTTT
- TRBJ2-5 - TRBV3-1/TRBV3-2 CASSQDRDTGQTQYF TGTGCCAGCAGCCAAGATCGGGACACCGGACAGACCCAGTACTTC
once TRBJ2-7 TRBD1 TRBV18 CASSPGTGYREQYF TGTGCCAGCTCACCCGGGACAGGATACCGCGAGCAGTACTTC
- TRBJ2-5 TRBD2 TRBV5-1 CASSRTSGLETQYF TGCGCCAGCAGTAGGACTAGCGGGTTAGAGACCCAGTACTTC
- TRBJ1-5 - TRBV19 CASSIVRLLGQSNQPQHF TGTGCCAGTAGTATAGTGCGATTATTAGGACAATCCAATCAGCCCCAGCATTTT
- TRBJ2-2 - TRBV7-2 CASSSRQSTGELFF TGTGCCAGCAGCTCCCGACAGAGCACCGGGGAGCTGTTTTTT
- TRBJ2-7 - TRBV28 CASSFRATVTRVEQYF TGTGCCAGCAGTTTCAGAGCGACGGTCACCCGGGTGGAGCAGTACTTC
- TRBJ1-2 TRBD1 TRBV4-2 CASSKDRENYGYTF TGTGCCAGCAGCAAAGACAGGGAAAACTATGGCTACACCTTC
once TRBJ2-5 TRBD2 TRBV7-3 CASSLNLAEETQYF TGTGCCAGCAGCTTAAACCTAGCGGAAGAGACCCAGTACTTC
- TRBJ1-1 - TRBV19 CASSIVTGLNTEAFF TGTGCCAGTAGTATAGTTACAGGGTTGAACACTGAAGCTTTCTTT
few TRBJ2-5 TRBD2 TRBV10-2 CASSESRGFSGDQETQYF TGCGCCAGCAGTGAGTCGAGAGGGTTTAGCGGGGACCAAGAGACCCAGTACTTC
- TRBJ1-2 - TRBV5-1 CASSSSGDGYTF TGCGCCAGCAGCTCATCAGGGGACGGCTACACCTTC
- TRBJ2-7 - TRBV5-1 CASSSVGTTNEQYF TGCGCCAGCAGCTCCGTCGGTACCACCAACGAGCAGTACTTC
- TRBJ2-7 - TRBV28 CASGQAGSALEQYF TGTGCCAGCGGACAAGCAGGGTCGGCGCTCGAGCAGTACTTC
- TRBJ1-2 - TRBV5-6 CASSLTWRGSKVYTF TGTGCCAGCAGCTTGACTTGGCGGGGATCCAAGGTCTACACCTTC
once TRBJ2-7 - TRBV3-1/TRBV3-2 CASSQHTVSYEQYF TGTGCCAGCAGCCAACATACGGTTTCCTACGAGCAGTACTTC
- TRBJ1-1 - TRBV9 CASSPTGDTEAFF TGTGCCAGCAGCCCCACGGGGGACACTGAAGCTTTCTTT
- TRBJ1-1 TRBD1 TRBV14 CASSQDPRTGFTEAFF TGTGCCAGCAGCCAAGATCCTAGGACAGGGTTCACTGAAGCTTTCTTT
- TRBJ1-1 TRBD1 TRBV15 CATSRERDRVVGEAFF TGTGCCACCAGCAGAGAACGGGACAGGGTAGTGGGTGAAGCTTTCTTT
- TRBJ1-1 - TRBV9 CASSVNSGLGRAEAFF TGTGCCAGCAGCGTTAACTCGGGGTTGGGTCGCGCTGAAGCTTTCTTT
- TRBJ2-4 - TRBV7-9 CASSQPPTGAKNIQYF TGTGCCAGCAGCCAACCCCCGACGGGAGCCAAAAACATTCAGTACTTC
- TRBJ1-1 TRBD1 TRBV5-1 CASSFDRDLEAFF TGCGCCAGCAGCTTTGACAGGGACCTTGAAGCTTTCTTT
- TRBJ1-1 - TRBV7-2 CASSLDSMNTEAFF TGTGCCAGCAGCTTAGACAGCATGAACACTGAAGCTTTCTTT
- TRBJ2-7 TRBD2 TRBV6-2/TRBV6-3 CASSRPGLAGHEQYF TGTGCCAGCAGCCGTCCGGGACTAGCGGGCCACGAGCAGTACTTC
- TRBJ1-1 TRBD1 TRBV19 CASSIQGASTEAFF TGTGCCAGTAGTATACAGGGGGCGAGCACTGAAGCTTTCTTT
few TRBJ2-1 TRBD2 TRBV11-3 CASSPSGGPRNEQFF TGTGCCAGCAGCCCGAGCGGGGGGCCAAGAAATGAGCAGTTCTTC
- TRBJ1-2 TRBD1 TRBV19 CASSTQTGGHGYTF TGTGCCAGTAGTACCCAAACAGGGGGACACGGCTACACCTTC
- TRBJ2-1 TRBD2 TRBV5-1 CASSLTSGGAIPFF TGCGCCAGCAGCCTAACTAGCGGGGGGGCGATTCCGTTCTTC